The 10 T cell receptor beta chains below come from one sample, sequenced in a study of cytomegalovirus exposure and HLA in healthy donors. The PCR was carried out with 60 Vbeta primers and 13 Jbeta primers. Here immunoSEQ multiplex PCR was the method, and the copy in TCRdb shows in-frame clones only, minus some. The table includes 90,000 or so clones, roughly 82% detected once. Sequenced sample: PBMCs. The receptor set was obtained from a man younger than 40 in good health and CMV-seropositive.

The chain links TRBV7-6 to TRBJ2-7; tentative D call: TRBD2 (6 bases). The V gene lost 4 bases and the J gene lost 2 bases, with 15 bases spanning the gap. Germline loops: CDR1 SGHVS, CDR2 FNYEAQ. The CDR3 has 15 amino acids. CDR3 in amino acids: CASSSPGAKPYEQYF. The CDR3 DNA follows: TGTGCCAGCAGCTCTCCGGGAGCCAAACCCTACGAGCAGTACTTC.

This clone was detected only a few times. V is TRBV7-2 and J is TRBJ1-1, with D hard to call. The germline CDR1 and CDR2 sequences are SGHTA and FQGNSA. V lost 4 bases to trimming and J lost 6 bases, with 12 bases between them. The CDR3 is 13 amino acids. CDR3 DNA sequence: TGTGCCAGCAGCTCGACCCTAGGCGCTGAAGCTTTCTTT. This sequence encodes CASSSTLGAEAFF.

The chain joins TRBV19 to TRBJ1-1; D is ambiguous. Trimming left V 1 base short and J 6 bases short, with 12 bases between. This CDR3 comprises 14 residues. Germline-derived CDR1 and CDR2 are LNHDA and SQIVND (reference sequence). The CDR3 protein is CASSIGQESAEAFF. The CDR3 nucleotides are TGTGCCAGTAGTATAGGCCAGGAATCCGCTGAAGCTTTCTTT.

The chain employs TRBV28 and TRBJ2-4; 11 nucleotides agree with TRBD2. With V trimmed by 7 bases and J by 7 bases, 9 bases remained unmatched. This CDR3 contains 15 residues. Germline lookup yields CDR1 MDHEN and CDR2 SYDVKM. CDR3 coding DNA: TGTGCCAGCACCGTAGCGGGAGGGCCTGGGAACATTCAGTACTTC. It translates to CASTVAGGPGNIQYF. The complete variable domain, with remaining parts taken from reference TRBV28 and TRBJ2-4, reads DVKVTQSSRYLVKRTGEKVFLECVQDMDHENMFWYRQDPGLGLRLIYFSYDVKMKEKGDIPEGYSVSREKKERFSLILESASTNQTSMYLCASTVAGGPGNIQYFGAGTRLSVL.

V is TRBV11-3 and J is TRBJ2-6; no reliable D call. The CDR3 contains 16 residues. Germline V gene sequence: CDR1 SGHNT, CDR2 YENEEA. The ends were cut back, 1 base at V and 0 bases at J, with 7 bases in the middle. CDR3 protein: CASSLGRNSGANVLTF. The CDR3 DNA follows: TGTGCCAGCAGCTTAGGGCGGAACTCTGGGGCCAACGTCCTGACTTTC.

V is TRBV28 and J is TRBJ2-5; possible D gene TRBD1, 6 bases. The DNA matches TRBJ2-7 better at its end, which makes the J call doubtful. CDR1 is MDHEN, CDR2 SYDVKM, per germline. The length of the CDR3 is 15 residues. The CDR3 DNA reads TGTGCCAGCAGTTTGTATGGGACACCTTCCTACGAGCAGTACTTC. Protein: CASSLYGTPSYEQYF.

CDR3 region: CASSLTGTCSGNTIYF. The CDR3 DNA sequence: TGTGCCAGCAGCCTTACCGGGACATGCTCTGGAAACACCATATATTTT. V usage is TRBV21-1 and J usage is TRBJ1-3; the table's D call TRBD1 went unverified against the DNA. TRBV21-1 is flagged as a pseudogene. The CDR3 contains 16 residues.

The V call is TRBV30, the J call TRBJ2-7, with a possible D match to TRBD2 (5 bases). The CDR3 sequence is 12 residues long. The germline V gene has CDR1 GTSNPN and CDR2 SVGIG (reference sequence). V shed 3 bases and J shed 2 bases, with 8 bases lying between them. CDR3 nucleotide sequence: TGTGCCTGGAGAAGCGGAACCTACGAGCAGTACTTC. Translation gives CAWRSGTYEQYF.

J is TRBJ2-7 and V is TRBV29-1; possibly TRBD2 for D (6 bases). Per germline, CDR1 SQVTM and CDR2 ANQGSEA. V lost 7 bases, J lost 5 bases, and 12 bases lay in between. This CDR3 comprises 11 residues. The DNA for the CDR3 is TGCAGCGCCCGACTAGGGAACGAGCAGTACTTC. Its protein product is CSARLGNEQYF.

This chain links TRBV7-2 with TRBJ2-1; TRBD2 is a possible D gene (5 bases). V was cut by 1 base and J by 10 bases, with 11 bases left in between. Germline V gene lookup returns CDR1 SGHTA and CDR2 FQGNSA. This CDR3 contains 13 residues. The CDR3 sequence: CASSLGGSREQFF. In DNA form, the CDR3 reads TGTGCCAGCAGCTTAGGAGGGAGTCGCGAGCAGTTCTTC.